This TCR beta chain was sequenced during a study of control samples from healthy donors and cancer patients (dated by TCRdb to the early 2020s). In regard to this clone: Its antigen specificity is not known. No much larger clone exists at a distance of one base, and base qualities are not known.

Library preparation employed the immunoSEQ multiplex PCR assay. Imported from immuneACCESS, the table was reduced by TCRdb to in-frame sequences with V and J called. These copies leave out some clones; in studies compared against another copy, an unresolved V gene accounts for under half, and the cause of the remainder is not known. This sample gives 15,000 to 20,000 clones in total; 86% of them show up just once. The ten most abundant clones make up approximately 10% of the sample. Via the germline V gene (reference sequence), CDR1 is LNHNV and CDR2 YYDKDF. V is clipped by 1 base and J by 1 base, and the sequence between their germline boundaries is 12 bases long. The CDR3 holds 16 amino acids from the cysteine to the phenylalanine. Only CDR3 DNA is held: 48 bases, read in frame from base 1.

Here the chain combines TRBV15 and TRBJ2-3; the D gene is perhaps TRBD2, from 5 matching bases. This TCR was sampled from a woman aged 70-85 years with colorectal cancer. Sequenced: PBMCs. The CDR3: CATSRVTFGGTDTQYF. The nucleotide sequence reads as follows: TGTGCCACCAGCAGAGTTACTTTCGGGGGCACAGATACGCAGTATTTT.